This T cell receptor (beta chain) was documented in a study of T-cell reconstitution after alpha-beta-depleted transplantation in children. V dropped 3 bases and J dropped 5 bases, with 11 bases sitting between them. CDR1 and CDR2 (germline): SGHRS, YFSETQ. CDR3 size: 14 residues. The TCRbeta library was prepared with unique molecular identifiers. TCRdb reprocessed the PCR reads with MiXCR, giving one entry per CDR3 protein. The repertoire includes around 530,000 distinct CDR3 sequences, 32% of them detected once, and more than 2% sits in the top ten. The TCR was taken from a human donor who donated a stem cell graft to a child with aplastic anemia. The material was PBMCs from the stem cell graft donor, obtained from the stem cell graft. The rearrangement joins TRBV5-1 to TRBJ1-4; perhaps TRBD1 as D (6 bases). In DNA form, the CDR3 reads TGCGCCAGCAGCTCACAGGGTTTGAATGAAAAACTGTTTTTT. This gives the protein CASSSQGLNEKLFF.